This TCR beta chain derives from a study of blood T cell repertoires in COVID-19. Overall study context: Italy, Spain and the United States were the sources of the convalescent and acute COVID-19 samples.

The method was immunoSEQ multiplex PCR; TCRdb's version includes in-frame clones alone and lacks a portion of them. The data hold about 90,000 clones, with roughly 88% observed a single time. CDR1 and CDR2 (germline): PRHDT, FYEKMQ (reference sequence). The CDR3 runs to 15 residues. The trim removed 3 bases at V and 2 bases at J, leaving 1 base unmatched. Source material: peripheral blood. The chain combines TRBV13 with TRBJ2-6, with 7 bases fitting TRBD1. This TCR derives from a man aged 60-69 years with acute or convalescent COVID-19. Here the CDR3 DNA reads TGTGCCAGCAGCTTCAGGGGGACTGGGGCCAACGTCCTGACTTTC. Encoded protein: CASSFRGTGANVLTF.